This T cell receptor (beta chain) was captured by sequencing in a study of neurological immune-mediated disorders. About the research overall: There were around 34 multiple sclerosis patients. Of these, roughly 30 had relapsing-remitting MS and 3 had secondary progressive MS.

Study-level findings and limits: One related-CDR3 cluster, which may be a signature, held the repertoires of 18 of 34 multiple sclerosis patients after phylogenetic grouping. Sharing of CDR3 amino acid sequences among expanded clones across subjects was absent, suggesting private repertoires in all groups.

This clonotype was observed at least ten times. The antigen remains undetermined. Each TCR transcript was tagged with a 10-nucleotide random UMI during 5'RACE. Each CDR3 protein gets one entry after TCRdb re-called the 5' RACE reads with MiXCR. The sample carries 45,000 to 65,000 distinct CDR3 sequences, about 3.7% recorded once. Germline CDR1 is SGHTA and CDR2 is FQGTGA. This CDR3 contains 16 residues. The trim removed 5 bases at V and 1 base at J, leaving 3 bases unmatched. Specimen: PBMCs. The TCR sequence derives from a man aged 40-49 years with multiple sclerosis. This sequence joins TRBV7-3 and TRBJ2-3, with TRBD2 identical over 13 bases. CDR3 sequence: CASSPGTSGGTDTQYF. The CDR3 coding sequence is TGTGCCAGCAGCCCGGGGACTAGCGGGGGCACAGATACGCAGTATTTT.